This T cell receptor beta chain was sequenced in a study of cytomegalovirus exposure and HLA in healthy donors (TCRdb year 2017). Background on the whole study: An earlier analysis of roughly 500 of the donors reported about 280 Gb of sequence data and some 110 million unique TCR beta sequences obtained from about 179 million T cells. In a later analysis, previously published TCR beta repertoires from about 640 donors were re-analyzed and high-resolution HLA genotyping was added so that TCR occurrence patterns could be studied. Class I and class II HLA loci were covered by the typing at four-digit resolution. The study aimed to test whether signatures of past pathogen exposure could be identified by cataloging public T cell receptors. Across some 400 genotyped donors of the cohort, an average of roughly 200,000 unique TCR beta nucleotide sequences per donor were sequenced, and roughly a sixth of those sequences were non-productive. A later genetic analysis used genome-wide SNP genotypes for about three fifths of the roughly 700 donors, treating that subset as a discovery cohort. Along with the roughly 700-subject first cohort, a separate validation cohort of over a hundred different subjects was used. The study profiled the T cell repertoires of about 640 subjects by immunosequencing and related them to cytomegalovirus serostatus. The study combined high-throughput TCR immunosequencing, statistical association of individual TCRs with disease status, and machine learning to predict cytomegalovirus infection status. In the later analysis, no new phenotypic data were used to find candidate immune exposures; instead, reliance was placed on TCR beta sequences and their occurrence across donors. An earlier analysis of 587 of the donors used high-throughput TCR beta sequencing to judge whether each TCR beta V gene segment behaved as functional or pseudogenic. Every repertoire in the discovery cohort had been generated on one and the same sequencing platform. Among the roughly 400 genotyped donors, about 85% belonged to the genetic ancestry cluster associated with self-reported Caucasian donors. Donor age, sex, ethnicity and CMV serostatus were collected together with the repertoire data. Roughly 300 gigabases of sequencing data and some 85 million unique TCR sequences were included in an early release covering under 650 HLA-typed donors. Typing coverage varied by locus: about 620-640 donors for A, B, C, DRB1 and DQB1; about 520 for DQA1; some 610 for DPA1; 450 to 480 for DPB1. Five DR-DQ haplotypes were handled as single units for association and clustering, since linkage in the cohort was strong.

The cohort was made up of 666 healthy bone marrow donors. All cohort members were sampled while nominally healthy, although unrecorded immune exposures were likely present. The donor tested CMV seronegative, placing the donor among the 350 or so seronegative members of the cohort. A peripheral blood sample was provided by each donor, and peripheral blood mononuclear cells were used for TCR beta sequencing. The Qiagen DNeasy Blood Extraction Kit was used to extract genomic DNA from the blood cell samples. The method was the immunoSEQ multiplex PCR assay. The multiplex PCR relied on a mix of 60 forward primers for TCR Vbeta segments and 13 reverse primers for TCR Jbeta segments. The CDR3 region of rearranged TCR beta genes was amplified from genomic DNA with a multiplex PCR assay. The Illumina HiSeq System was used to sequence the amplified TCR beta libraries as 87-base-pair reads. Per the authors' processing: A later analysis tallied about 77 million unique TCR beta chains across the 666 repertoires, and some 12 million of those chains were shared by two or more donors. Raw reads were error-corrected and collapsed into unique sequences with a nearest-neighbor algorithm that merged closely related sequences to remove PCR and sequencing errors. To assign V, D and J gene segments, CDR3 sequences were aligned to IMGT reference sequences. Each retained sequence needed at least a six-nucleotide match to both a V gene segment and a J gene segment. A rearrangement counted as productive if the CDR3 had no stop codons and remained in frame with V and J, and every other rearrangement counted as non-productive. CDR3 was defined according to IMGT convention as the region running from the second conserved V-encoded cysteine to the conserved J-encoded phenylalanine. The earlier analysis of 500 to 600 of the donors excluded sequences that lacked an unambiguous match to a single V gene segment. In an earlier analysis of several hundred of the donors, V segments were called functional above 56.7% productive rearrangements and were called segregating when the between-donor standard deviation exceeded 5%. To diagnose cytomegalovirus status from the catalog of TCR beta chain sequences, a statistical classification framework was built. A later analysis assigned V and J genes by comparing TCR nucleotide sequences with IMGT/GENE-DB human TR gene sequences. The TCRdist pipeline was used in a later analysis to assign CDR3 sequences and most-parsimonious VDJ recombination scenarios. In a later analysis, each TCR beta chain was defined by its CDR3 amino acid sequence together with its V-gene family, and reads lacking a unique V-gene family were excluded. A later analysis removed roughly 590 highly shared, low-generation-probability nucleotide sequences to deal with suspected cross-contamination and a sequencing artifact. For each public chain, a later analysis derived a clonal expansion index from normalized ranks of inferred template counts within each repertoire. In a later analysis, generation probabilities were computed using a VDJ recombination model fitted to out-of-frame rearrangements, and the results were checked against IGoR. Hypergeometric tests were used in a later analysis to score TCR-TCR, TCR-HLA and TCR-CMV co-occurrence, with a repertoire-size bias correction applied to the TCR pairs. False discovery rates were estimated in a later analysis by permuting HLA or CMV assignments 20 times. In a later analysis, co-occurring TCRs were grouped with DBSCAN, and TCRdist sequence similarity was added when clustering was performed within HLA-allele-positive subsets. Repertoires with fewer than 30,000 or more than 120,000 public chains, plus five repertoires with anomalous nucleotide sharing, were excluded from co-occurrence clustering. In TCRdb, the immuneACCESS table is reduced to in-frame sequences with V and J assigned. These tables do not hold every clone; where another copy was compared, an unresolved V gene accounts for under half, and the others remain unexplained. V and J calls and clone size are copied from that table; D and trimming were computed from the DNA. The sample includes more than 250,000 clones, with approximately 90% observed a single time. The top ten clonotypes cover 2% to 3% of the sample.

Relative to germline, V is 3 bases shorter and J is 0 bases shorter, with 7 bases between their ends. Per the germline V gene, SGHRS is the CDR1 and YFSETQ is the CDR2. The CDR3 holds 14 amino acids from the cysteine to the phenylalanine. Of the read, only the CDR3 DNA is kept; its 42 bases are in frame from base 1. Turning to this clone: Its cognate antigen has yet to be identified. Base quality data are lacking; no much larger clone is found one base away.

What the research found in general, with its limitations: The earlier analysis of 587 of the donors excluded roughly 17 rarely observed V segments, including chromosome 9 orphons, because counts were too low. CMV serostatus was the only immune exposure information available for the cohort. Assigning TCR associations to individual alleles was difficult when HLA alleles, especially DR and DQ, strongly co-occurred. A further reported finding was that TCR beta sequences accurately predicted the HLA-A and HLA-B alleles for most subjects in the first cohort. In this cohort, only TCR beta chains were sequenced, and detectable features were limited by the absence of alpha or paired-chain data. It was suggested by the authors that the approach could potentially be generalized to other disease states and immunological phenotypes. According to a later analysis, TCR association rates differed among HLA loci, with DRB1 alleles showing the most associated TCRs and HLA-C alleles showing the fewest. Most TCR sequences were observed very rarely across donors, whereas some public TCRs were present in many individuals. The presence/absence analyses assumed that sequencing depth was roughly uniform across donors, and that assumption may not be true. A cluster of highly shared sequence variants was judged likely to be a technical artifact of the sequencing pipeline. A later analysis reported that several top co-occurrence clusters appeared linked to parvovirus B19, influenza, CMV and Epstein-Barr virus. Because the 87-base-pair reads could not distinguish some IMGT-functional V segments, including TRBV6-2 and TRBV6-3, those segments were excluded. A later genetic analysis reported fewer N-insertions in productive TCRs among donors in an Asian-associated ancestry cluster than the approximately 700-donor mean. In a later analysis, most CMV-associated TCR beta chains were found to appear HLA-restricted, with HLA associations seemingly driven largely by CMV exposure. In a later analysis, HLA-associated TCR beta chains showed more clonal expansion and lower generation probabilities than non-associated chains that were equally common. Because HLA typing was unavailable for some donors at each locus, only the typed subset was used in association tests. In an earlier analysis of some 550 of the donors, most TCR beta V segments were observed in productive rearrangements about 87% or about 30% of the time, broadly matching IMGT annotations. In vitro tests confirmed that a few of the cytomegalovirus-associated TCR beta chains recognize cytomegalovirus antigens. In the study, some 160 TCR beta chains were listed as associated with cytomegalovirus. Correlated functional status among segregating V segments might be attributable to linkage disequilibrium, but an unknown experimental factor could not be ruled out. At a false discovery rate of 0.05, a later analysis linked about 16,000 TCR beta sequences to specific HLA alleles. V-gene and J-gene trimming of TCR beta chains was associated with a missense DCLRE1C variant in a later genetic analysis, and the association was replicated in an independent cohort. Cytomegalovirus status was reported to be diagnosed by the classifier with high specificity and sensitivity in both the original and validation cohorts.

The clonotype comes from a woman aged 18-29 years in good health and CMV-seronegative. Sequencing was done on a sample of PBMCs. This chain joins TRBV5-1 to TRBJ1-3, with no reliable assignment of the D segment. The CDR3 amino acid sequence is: CASSWEASGNTIYF. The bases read TGCGCCAGCAGCTGGGAGGCCTCTGGAAACACCATATATTTT.